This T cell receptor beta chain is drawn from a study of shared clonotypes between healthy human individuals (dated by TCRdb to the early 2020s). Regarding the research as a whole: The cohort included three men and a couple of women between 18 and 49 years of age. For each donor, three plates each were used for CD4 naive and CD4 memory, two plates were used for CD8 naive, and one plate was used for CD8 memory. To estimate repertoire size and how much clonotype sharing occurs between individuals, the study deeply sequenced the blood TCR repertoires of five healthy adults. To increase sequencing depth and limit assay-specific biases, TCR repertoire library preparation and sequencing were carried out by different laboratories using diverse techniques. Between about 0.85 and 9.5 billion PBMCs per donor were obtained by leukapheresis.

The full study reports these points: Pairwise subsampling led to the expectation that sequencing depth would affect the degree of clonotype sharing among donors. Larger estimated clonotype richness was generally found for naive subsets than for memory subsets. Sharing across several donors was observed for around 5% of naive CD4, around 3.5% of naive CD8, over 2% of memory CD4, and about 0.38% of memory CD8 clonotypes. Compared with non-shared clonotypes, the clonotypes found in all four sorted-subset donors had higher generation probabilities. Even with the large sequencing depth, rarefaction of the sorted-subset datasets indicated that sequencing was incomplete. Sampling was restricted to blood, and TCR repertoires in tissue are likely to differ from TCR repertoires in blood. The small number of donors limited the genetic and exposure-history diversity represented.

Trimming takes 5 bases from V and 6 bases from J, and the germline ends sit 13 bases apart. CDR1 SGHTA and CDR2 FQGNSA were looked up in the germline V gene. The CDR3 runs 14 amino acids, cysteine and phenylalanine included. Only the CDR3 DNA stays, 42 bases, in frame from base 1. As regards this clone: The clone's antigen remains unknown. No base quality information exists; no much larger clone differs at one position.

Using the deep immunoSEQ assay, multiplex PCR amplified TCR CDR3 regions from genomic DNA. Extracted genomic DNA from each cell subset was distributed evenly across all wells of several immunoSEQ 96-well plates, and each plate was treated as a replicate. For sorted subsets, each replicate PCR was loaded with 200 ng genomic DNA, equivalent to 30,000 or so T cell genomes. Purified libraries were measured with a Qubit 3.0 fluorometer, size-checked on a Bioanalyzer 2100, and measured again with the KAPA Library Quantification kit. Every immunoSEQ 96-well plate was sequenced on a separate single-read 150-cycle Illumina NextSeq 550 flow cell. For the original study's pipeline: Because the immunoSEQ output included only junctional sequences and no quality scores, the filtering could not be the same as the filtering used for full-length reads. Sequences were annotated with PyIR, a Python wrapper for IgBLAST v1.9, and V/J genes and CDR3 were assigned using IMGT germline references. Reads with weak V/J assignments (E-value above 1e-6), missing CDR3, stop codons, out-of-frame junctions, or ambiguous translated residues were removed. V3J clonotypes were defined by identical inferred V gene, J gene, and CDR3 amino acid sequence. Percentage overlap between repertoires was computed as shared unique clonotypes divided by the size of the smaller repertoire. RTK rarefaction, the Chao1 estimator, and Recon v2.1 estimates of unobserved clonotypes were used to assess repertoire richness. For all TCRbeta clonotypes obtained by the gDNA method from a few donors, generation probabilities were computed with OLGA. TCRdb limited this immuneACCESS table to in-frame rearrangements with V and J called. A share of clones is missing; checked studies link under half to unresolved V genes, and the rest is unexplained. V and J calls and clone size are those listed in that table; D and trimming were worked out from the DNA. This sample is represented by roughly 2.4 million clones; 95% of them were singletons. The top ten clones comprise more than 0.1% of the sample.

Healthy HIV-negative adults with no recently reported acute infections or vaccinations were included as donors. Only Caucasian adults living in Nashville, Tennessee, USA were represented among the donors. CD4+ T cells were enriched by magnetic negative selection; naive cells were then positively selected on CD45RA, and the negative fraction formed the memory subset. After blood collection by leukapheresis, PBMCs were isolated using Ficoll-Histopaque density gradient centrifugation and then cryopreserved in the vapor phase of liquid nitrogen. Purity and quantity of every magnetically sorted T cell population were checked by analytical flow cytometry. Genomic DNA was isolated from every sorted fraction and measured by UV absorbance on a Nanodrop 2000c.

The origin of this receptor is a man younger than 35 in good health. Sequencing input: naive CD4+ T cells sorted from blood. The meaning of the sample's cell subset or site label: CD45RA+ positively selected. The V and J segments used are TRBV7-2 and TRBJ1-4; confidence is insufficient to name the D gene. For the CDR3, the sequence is CASSPEGADEKLFF. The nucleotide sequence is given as TGTGCCAGCAGCCCTGAGGGCGCGGATGAAAAACTGTTTTTT.